Below, one TCR beta chain is given with its context. MiXCR, applied by TCRdb to the PCR reads, yields one record per CDR3 protein. The sample yields under 20,000 distinct CDR3 sequences, 37% seen once. The sample originates from a study of immune characterization of retroperitoneal liposarcoma. The CDR3 runs to 14 residues. Germline V gene lookup returns CDR1 MNHNS and CDR2 SASEGT. The sample was blood. The sequence was obtained from a male donor with retroperitoneal liposarcoma. This chain uses TRBV6-1 with TRBJ2-1, with 9 bases identical to TRBD2. The J call may be incorrect, as the DNA end agrees better with TRBJ2-7. In nucleotides, the CDR3 is TGTGCCAGCAACTTAGCGGGAGCTGGCGATGAGCAGTACTTC. Protein sequence: CASNLAGAGDEQYF.